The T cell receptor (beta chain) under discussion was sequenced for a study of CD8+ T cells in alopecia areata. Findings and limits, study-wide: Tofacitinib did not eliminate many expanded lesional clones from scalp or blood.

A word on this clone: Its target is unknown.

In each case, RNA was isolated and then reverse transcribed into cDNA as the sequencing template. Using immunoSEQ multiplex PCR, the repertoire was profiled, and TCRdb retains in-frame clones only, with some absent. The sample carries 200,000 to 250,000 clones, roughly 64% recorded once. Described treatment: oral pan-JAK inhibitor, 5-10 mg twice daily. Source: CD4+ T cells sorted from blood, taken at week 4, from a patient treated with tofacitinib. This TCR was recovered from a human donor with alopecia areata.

The CDR3 DNA sequence: TGTGCCAGCAGCCCCCCGGGACAGGGGGCGGGAGGCTACACCTTC. Translation: CASSPPGQGAGGYTF. V and J are TRBV7-8 and TRBJ1-2, with 12 bases lining up with TRBD1. The CDR3 runs to 15 residues. V lost 5 bases, J lost 8 bases, and 9 bases stayed unmatched. Per germline, CDR1 SGHVS and CDR2 FQNEAQ.